One and the same sample provided the 7 T cell receptor beta chains below, sequenced in a study of blood T cells in healthy people across ages. Using a J-beta primer mix together with a sample-barcoded 5' primer, a second PCR was run for roughly 7 to 11 cycles. TCRdb called the 5' RACE reads again in MiXCR, with one record for every CDR3 protein. The sample holds about 1,600,000 distinct CDR3 sequences, about 40% seen once. The sequenced material came from blood. Source of these receptors: a woman in her late teens or twenties in good health.

The chain uses TRBV6-5 and TRBJ2-7, with 8 bases fitting TRBD2. The CDR3 has 16 residues. V shed 6 bases and J 7 bases; nucleotides not matched to a gene: 17. Germline V gene data show CDR1 as MNHEY and CDR2 as SVGAGI. The CDR3 protein is CASSLKVGGGSSEQYF. The CDR3 DNA is TGTGCCAGCAGCCTCAAGGTGGGCGGGGGGTCGAGTGAGCAGTACTTC.

J is TRBJ1-1 and V is TRBV7-8; no clear D. V gave up 5 bases and J gave up 3 bases, with 13 bases separating them. CDR1 is SGHVS, CDR2 FQNEAQ, per germline. The CDR3 contains 14 residues. The CDR3 sequence: CASSPLGLHTEAFF. The CDR3 DNA sequence: TGTGCCAGCAGCCCGCTCGGGCTGCACACTGAAGCTTTCTTT.

Worth noting for this clonotype: With a much larger clone just one base away, this may be a read error. V and J are TRBV13 and TRBJ1-2, with 9 bases fitting TRBD1. Germline V gene sequence: CDR1 PRHDT, CDR2 FYEKMQ (reference sequence). The CDR3 is 14 amino acids. The CDR3 DNA follows: TGTGTCAGCAGCTTCCGGGACAGGGAGGATGGCTACACCTTC. Its protein product is CVSSFRDREDGYTF.

J is TRBJ2-2 and V is TRBV9, with TRBD2 matching over 8 bases. Trimming removed 0 bases from V and 2 bases from J; junction bases left unmatched: 3. The CDR3 extends over 16 amino acids. From germline, CDR1 is SGDLS and CDR2 YYNGEE. The CDR3 sequence is CASSVVAGPNTGELFF. In DNA, the CDR3 is TGTGCCAGCAGCGTAGTAGCGGGACCTAACACCGGGGAGCTGTTTTTT.

This chain joins TRBV11-2 and TRBJ2-3; 8 bases agree with TRBD1. The CDR3 has 20 residues. Germline CDR1 and CDR2: SGHAT and FQNNGV. V trimming: 8 bases; J trimming: 1 base; junction bases outside the gene matches: 23. The DNA of the CDR3 is TGTGCCAGCTTACCATACGGGACAGGCTTACCTACTCGGGGCACAGATACGCAGTATTTT. Translating gives CASLPYGTGLPTRGTDTQYF.

This chain connects TRBV4-1 to TRBJ2-5, with D unresolved. The CDR3 runs to 14 residues. With 0 bases removed from V and 5 bases from J, the gap between germline ends came to 10 bases. CDR1 is MGHRA, CDR2 YSYEKL, per germline. The CDR3 DNA follows: TGCGCCAGCAGCCAAGAAATAGCTATGGAGACCCAGTACTTC. It specifies CASSQEIAMETQYF.

This clonotype appeared a single time. V is TRBV12-3 or TRBV12-4 and J is TRBJ2-3, with TRBD2 matching over 12 bases. The length of the CDR3 is 16 residues. Losses at the gene ends were 5 bases for V and 3 bases for J; bases not matched to a gene: 6. DNA for the CDR3: TGTGCCAGCAGTCGGACTAGCGGGATGATGACAGATACGCAGTATTTT. This codes for CASSRTSGMMTDTQYF.